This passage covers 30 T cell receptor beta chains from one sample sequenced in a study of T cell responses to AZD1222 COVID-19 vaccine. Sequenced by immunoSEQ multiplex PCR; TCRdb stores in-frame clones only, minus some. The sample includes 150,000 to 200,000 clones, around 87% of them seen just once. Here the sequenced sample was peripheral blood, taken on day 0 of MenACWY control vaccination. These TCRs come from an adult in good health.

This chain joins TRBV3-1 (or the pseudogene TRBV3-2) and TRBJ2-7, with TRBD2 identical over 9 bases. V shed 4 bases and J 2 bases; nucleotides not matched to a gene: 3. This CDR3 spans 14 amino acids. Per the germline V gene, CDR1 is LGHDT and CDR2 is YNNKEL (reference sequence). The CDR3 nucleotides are TGTGCCAGCAGCCGGACTAGCGAGACCTACGAGCAGTACTTC. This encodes CASSRTSETYEQYF.

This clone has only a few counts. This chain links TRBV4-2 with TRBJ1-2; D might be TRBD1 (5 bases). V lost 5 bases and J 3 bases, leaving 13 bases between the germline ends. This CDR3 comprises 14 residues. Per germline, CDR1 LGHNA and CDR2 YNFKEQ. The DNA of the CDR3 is TGTGCCAGCAGCGTCGGGACTGACCACTATGGCTACACCTTC. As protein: CASSVGTDHYGYTF.

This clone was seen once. The CDR3 DNA reads TGTGCCAGCAGCTTAGACCCTAGCGGGACCATCAATGAGCAGTTCTTC. Residues: CASSLDPSGTINEQFF. The chain links TRBV7-2 to TRBJ2-1; 9 bases agree with TRBD2. This CDR3 is built from 16 residues. Germline CDR1 is SGHTA and CDR2 is FQGNSA. With 1 base clipped from V and 6 bases from J, the junction kept 7 bases outside the gene matches.

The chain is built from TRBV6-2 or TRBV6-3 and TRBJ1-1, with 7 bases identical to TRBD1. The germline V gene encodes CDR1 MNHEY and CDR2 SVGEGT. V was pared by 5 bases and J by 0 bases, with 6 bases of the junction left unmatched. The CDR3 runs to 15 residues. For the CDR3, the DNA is TGTGCCAGCAGTCCCTCGGGACAGATGAACACTGAAGCTTTCTTT. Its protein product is CASSPSGQMNTEAFF.

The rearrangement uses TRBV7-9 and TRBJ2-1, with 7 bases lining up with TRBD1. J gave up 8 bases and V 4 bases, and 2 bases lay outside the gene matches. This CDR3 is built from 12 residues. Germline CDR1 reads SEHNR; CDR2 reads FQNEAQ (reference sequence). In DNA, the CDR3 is TGTGCCAGCAGCTCTACAGGGGATGAGCAGTTCTTC. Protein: CASSSTGDEQFF.

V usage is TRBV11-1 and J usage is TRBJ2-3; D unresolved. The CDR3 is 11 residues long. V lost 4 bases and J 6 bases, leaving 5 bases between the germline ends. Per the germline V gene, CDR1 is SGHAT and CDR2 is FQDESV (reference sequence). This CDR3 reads CASSSLDTQYF. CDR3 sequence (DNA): TGTGCCAGCAGCTCTCTGGATACGCAGTATTTT.

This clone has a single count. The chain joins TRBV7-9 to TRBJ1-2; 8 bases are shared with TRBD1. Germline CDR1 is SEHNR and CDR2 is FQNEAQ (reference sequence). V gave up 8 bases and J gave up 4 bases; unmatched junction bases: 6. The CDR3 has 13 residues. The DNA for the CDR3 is TGTGCCAGCGGCGGACAGGGAGGCTATGGCTACACCTTC. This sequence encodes CASGGQGGYGYTF.

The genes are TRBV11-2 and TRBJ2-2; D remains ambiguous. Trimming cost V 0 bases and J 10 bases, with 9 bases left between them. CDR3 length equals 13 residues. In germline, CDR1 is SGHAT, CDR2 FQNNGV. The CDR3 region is CASSLDRAEELFF. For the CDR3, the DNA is TGTGCCAGCAGCTTAGATCGGGCAGAGGAGCTGTTTTTT.

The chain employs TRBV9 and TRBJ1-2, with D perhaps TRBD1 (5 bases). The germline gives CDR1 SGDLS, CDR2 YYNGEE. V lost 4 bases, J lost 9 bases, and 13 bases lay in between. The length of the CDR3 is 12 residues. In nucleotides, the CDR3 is TGTGCCAGCAGCCCACCCGGGACCCGCTACACCTTC. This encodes CASSPPGTRYTF.

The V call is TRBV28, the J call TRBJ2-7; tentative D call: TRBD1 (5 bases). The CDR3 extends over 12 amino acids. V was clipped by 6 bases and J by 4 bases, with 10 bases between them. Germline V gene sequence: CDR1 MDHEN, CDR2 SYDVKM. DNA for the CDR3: TGTGCCAGCAGGTCAGGGTTATACGAGCAGTACTTC. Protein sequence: CASRSGLYEQYF. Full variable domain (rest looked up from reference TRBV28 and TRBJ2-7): DVKVTQSSRYLVKRTGEKVFLECVQDMDHENMFWYRQDPGLGLRLIYFSYDVKMKEKGDIPEGYSVSREKKERFSLILESASTNQTSMYLCASRSGLYEQYFGPGTRLTVT.

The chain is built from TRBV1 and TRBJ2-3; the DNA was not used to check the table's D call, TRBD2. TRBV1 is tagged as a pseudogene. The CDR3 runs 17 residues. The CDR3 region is CTSSQDETSGGTDTQYF. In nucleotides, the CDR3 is TGCACCAGCAGCCAAGATGAAACTAGCGGAGGGACAGATACGCAGTATTTT.

DNA of the CDR3: TGTGCCAGCAGTCCCTGGACGGCGGGCACAGATACGCAGTATTTT. Amino acid sequence: CASSPWTAGTDTQYF. The gene calls are TRBV6-2 or TRBV6-3 and TRBJ2-3; D unresolved. Deletions cut 5 bases from V and 1 base from J, with 13 bases between. The CDR3 loop spans 15 amino acids. Germline V gene lookup returns CDR1 MNHEY and CDR2 SVGEGT.

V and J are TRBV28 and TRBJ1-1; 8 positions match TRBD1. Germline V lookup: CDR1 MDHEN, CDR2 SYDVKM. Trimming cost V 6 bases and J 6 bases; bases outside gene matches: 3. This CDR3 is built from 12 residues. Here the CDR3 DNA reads TGTGCCAGCAGGCCAGGGGGCCCTGAAGCTTTCTTT. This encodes CASRPGGPEAFF.

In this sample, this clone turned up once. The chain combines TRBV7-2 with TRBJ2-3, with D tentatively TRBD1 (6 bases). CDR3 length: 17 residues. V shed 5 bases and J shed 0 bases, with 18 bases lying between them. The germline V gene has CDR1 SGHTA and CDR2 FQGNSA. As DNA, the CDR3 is TGTGCCAGCAGCCAGAATTTAGGGGGTTCTAGCACAGATACGCAGTATTTT. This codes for CASSQNLGGSSTDTQYF.

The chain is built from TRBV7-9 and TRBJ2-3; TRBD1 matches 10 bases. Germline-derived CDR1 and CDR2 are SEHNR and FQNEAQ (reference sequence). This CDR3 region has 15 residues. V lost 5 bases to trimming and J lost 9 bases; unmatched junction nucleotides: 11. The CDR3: CASSPKGQGHLTQYF. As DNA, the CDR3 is TGTGCCAGCAGCCCCAAGGGACAGGGGCACCTAACGCAGTATTTT.

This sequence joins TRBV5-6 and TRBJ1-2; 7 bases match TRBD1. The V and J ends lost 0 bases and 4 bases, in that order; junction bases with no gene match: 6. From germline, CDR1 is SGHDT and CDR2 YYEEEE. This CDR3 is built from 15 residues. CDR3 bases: TGTGCCAGCAGCTTGGGCCTTGGGACAGTCTATGGCTACACCTTC. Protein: CASSLGLGTVYGYTF.

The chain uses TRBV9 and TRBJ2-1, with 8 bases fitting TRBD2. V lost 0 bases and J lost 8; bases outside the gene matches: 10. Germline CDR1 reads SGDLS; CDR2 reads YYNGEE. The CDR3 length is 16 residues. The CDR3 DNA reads TGTGCCAGCAGCGTAGAGGCTAGCGGGTACTTCGATGAGCAGTTCTTC. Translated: CASSVEASGYFDEQFF.

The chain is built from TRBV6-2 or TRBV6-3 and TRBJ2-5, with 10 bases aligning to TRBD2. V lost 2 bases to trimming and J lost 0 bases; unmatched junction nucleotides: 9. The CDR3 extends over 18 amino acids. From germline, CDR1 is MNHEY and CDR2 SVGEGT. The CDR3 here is CASSYGASGGPYQETQYF. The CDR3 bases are TGTGCCAGCAGTTACGGGGCTAGCGGGGGACCGTACCAAGAGACCCAGTACTTC.

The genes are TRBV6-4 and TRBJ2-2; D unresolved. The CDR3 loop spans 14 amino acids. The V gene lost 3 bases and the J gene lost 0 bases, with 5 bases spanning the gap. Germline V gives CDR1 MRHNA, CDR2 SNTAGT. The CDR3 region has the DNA TGTGCCAGCAGTGAGGTAACGAACACCGGGGAGCTGTTTTTT. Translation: CASSEVTNTGELFF.

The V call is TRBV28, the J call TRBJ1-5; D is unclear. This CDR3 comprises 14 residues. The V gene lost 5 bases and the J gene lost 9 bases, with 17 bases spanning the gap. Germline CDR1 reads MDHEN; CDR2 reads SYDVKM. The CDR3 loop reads CASSRDFRRAPQHF. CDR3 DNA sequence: TGTGCCAGCAGTCGCGACTTCCGGCGAGCGCCCCAGCATTTT.

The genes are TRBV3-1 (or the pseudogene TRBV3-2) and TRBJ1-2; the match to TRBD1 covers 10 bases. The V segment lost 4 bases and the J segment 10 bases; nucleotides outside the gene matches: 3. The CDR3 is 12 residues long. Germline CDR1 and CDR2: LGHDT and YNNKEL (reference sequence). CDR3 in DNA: TGTGCCAGCAGCCTAGGGACAGGGGACTACACCTTC. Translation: CASSLGTGDYTF.

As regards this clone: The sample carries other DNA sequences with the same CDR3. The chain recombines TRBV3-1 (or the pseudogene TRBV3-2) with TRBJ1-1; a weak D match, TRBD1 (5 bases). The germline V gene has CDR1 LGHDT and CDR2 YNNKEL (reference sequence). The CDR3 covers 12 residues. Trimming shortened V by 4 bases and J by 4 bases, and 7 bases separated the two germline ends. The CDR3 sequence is CASSRGGTEAFF. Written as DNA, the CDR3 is TGTGCCAGCAGCCGGGGGGGCACTGAAGCTTTCTTT.

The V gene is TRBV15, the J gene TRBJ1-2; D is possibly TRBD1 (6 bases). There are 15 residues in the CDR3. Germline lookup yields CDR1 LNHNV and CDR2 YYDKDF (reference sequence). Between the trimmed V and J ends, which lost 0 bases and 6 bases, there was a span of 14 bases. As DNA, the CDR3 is TGTGCCACCAGCAGAGAGGCGGGGGGCCCACATGGCTACACCTTC. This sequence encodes CATSREAGGPHGYTF.

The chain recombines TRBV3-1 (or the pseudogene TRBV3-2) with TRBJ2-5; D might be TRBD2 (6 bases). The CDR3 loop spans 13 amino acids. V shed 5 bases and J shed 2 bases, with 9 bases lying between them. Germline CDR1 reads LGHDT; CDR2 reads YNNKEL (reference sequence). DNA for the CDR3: TGTGCCAGCAGCGGGGACTCACAAGAGACCCAGTACTTC. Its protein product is CASSGDSQETQYF.

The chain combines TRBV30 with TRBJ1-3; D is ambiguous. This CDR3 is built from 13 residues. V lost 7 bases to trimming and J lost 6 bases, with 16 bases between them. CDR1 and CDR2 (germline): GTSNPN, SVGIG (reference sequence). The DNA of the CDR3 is TGTGCCTTTCTTACTCGGTCCGAAAACACCATATATTTT. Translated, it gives CAFLTRSENTIYF.

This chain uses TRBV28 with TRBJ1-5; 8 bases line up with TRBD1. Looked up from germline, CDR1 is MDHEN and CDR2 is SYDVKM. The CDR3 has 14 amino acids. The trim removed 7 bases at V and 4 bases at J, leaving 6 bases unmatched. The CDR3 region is CASTQGQANQPQHF. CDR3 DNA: TGTGCCAGCACCCAGGGACAGGCAAATCAGCCCCAGCATTTT.

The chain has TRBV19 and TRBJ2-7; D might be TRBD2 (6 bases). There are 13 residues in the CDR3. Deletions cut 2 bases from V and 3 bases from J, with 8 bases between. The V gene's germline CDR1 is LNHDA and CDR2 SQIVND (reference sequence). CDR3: CASSITSNYEQYF. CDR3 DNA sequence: TGTGCCAGTAGTATAACTAGCAACTACGAGCAGTACTTC.

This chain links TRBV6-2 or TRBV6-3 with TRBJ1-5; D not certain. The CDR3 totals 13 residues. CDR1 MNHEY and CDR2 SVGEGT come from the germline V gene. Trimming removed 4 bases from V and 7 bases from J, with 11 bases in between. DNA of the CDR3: TGTGCCAGCAGTTCTACCCGTGGCCAGCCCCAGCATTTT. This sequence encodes CASSSTRGQPQHF.

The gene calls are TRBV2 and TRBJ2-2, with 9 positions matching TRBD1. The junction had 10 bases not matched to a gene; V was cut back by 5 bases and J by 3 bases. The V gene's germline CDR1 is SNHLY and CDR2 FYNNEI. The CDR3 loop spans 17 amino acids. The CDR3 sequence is CASSKGPGQGYTGELFF. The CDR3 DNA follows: TGTGCCAGCAGTAAAGGCCCCGGACAGGGGTACACCGGGGAGCTGTTTTTT.

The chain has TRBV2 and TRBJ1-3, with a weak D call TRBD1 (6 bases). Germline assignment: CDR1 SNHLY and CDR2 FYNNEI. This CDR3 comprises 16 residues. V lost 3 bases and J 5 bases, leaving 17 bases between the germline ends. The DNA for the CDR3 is TGTGCCAGCAGTGATACAGGGAGGAACGTCAGAAACACCATATATTTT. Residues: CASSDTGRNVRNTIYF.